Here is one T cell receptor beta chain with its context. In the authors' methods: It was from reference gene primer amplification that nucleated cell counts were estimated. Libraries were prepared by immunoSEQ multiplex PCR; TCRdb keeps only in-frame clonotypes and omits some of them. V and J calls and clone size are those listed in that table; D and trimming were worked out from the DNA. The table lists roughly 190,000 clones, 80% to 90% of them singletons. The data were obtained in a study of blood T cell repertoires in COVID-19. Across the study: Acute-phase and convalescent COVID-19 samples originated in the United States, Italy and Spain. In each case, the material was cDNA or gDNA derived from T cells, B-cell-depleted T cells, or PBMCs.

The Seattle patients, enrolled during active infection, were followed longitudinally. Germline-derived CDR1 and CDR2 are GTSNPN and SVGIG (reference sequence). The CDR3 contains 12 residues. The V end lost 3 bases, the J end lost 3 bases, and 6 bases lay between the germline ends. The chain combines TRBV30 with TRBJ2-1; tentatively, D is TRBD2 (5 bases). The TCR sequence derives from a woman aged 55-75 years with COVID-19, enrolled during active disease. Sequenced material: peripheral blood. CDR3 bases: TGTGCCTGGAGGACTAACTACAATGAGCAGTTCTTC. Translating gives CAWRTNYNEQFF. The full variable domain, with the rest looked up from reference TRBV30 and TRBJ2-1, is SQTIHQWPATLVQPVGSPLSLECTVEGTSNPNLYWYRQAAGRGLQLLFYSVGIGQISSEVPQNLSASRPQDRQFILSSKKLLLSDSGFYLCAWRTNYNEQFFGPGTRLTVL.